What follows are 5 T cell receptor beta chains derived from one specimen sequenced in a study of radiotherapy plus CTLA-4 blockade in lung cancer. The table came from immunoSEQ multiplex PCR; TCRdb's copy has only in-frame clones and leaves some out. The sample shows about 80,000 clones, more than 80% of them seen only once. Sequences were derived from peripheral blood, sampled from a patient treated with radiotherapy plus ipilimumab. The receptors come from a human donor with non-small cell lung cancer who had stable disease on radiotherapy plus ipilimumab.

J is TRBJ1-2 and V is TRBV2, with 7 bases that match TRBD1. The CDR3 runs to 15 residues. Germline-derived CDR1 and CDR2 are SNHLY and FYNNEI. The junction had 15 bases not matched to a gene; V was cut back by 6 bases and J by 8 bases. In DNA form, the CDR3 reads TGTGCCAGCAGCGAAAGCTTTACAGGGGCTCTGGGCTACACCTTC. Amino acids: CASSESFTGALGYTF.

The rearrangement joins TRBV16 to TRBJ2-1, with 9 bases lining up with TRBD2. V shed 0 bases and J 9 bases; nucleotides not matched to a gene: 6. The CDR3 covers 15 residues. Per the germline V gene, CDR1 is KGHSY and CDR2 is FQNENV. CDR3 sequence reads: CASSQSGLAGTEQFF. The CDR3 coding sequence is TGTGCCAGCAGCCAATCTGGGCTAGCGGGGACTGAGCAGTTCTTC.

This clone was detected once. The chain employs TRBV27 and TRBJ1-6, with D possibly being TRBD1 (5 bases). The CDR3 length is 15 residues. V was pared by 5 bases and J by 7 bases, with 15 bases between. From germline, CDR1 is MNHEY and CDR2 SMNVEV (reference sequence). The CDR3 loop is CASSPWGDMNSPLHF. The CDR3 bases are TGTGCCAGCAGTCCCTGGGGGGATATGAATTCACCCCTCCACTTT.

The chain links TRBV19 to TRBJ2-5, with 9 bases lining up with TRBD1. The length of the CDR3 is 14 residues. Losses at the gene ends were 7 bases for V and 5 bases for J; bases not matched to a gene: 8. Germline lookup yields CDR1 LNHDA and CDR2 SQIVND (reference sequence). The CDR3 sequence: CASNRDRVLETQYF. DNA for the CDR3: TGTGCCAGTAACCGGGACAGGGTTTTGGAGACCCAGTACTTC.

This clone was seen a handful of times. The DNA of the CDR3 is TGTGCCAGCAGTGAGACGAGGGAAATCGGCGGGATGGAGACCCAGTACTTC. It specifies CASSETREIGGMETQYF. The V and J genes are TRBV25-1 and TRBJ2-5; weak D call: TRBD2 (6 bases). This CDR3 region has 17 residues. The germline V gene has CDR1 MGHDK and CDR2 SYGVNS. Trimming pared 3 bases from V and 5 bases from J, leaving 22 bases between.